This TCR beta chain was identified in a study of T cell changes during pregnancy in multiple sclerosis. This CDR3 is 13 amino acids long. Per the germline V gene, CDR1 is SNHLY and CDR2 is FYNNEI. Between the trimmed V and J ends, which lost 7 bases and 2 bases, there was a span of 11 bases. Sequencing used immunoSEQ multiplex PCR; TCRdb keeps in-frame clones, though not all of them. The table has 70,000 to 80,000 clones, less than 90% seen once. The material was peripheral blood, obtained before pregnancy. The source is a female donor with multiple sclerosis, enrolled in a pregnancy study. The chain uses TRBV2 and TRBJ1-2; no clear D gene. CDR3 region: CASNSGGNYGYTF. For the CDR3, the DNA is TGTGCCAGCAATTCAGGCGGGAACTATGGCTACACCTTC.